This T cell receptor (beta chain) was observed in a study of blood T cell repertoires in COVID-19. The wider study: Samples came from the United States, Italy and Spain, spanning acute and convalescent COVID-19.

Per germline, CDR1 SGHRS and CDR2 YFSETQ. The ends were cut back, 6 bases at V and 0 bases at J, with 12 bases in the middle. This CDR3 comprises 15 residues. Authors' analysis steps: Amplifying reference gene primers gave estimates of nucleated cell counts. Method: immunoSEQ multiplex PCR; TCRdb's copy keeps in-frame clones and lacks some. V, J and clone size are taken as reported in that table, and D and trimming were inferred from the DNA itself. The sample has tens of thousands of clones; over 70% are singletons. Sequenced input: peripheral blood. V usage is TRBV5-1 and J usage is TRBJ2-2; D possibly corresponds to TRBD1 (5 bases). This TCR was recovered from a human donor in a cohort sampled during active COVID-19. CDR3 DNA: TGCGCCAGCAATATTGCAGGGCCGAACACCGGGGAGCTGTTTTTT. Translation gives CASNIAGPNTGELFF.